The clone carrying this T cell receptor beta chain was counted once. One end of the junction does not line up with germline, which may come from a read error. These data originate in a study of cytomegalovirus exposure and HLA in healthy donors. With 60 Vbeta and 13 Jbeta primers, the PCR was carried out. Under the authors' procedure: Unique TCR beta chains totaled roughly 80 million in a later count, with around 11 million of them shared. The table came from immunoSEQ multiplex PCR; TCRdb's copy has only in-frame clones and leaves some out. That table supplies the V and J calls and clone size; D and trimming were determined from the DNA. Of more than 80,000 clones in the sample, around 74% are singletons; the top ten hold less than 15%. There are 14 residues in the CDR3. The germline gives CDR1 SEHNR, CDR2 FQNEAQ (reference sequence).

The receptor was isolated from an older woman in good health and CMV-seropositive. Sequenced input: PBMCs. This chain connects TRBV7-9 to TRBJ2-7; 7 nucleotides line up with TRBD2. The CDR3 sequence is CSSSSGTGSYEQYF. CDR3 in DNA: TGTTCCAGCAGCAGCGGGACGGGATCCTACGAGCAGTACTTC.